A single sample is the source of the 24 T cell receptor beta chains below, sequenced in a study of blood T cell repertoires in COVID-19. Using immunoSEQ multiplex PCR, the repertoire was profiled, and TCRdb retains in-frame clones only, with some absent. The table lists fewer than 450,000 clones, nearly 90% of them singletons. Sequencing used PBMCs or T cells enriched from blood (not recorded which). The receptors originated from a middle-aged woman with acute COVID-19.

This rearrangement joins TRBV25-1 to TRBJ2-5; 7 bases are shared with TRBD2. V was pared by 3 bases and J by 9 bases, with 1 base of the junction left unmatched. Germline V gene lookup returns CDR1 MGHDK and CDR2 SYGVNS. The CDR3 totals 11 residues. In nucleotides, the CDR3 is TGTGCCAGCAGTGAGGGGGGGGCCCAGTACTTC. Amino acids: CASSEGGAQYF. The variable domain in full, with the rest retrieved from reference TRBV25-1 and TRBJ2-5, is EADIYQTPRYLVIGTGKKITLECSQTMGHDKMYWYQQDPGMELHLIHYSYGVNSTEKGDLSSESTVSRIRTEHFPLTLESARPSHTSQYLCASSEGGAQYFGPGTRLLVL.

The chain carries TRBV5-1 and TRBJ2-7; maybe TRBD1 (6 bases). Trimming left V 5 bases short and J 3 bases short, with 18 bases between. CDR1 is SGHRS, CDR2 YFSETQ, per germline. This CDR3 has 15 residues. The CDR3 DNA reads as TGCGCCAGCAGTCATTCACAGGGCTGGGGCTACGAGCAGTACTTC. Amino acids: CASSHSQGWGYEQYF.

This chain connects TRBV13 to TRBJ2-5, with a tentative D call TRBD2 (5 bases). The germline V and J ends were trimmed by 3 bases and 3 bases, with 14 bases remaining between them. Per germline, CDR1 PRHDT and CDR2 FYEKMQ (reference sequence). CDR3 length: 15 amino acids. DNA of the CDR3: TGTGCCAGCAGCTTCGCTACTAGGCGTGAAGAGACCCAGTACTTC. This codes for CASSFATRREETQYF.

This chain connects TRBV5-1 to TRBJ1-3, with 8 bases aligning to TRBD1. J lost 6 bases, V lost 0 bases, and 5 bases had no gene match. The CDR3 has 15 amino acids. Germline-derived CDR1 and CDR2 are SGHRS and YFSETQ. The CDR3 DNA is TGCGCCAGCAGCTTGGGTGACAGGGGTATAAACACCATATATTTT. It specifies CASSLGDRGINTIYF.

The J gene is TRBJ1-2, the V gene TRBV2; 10 bases agree with TRBD1. Trimming removed 11 bases from V and 3 bases from J; junction bases left unmatched: 9. Germline V lookup: CDR1 SNHLY, CDR2 FYNNEI. The CDR3 is 14 amino acids. The CDR3 sequence: CAARRDRGYYGYTF. The DNA of the CDR3 is TGTGCCGCCCGGCGGGACAGGGGCTACTATGGCTACACCTTC.

CDR3 residues: CASSTHYDSMNTEAFF. The CDR3 coding sequence is TGTGCCAGTAGTACCCACTACGACAGCATGAACACTGAAGCTTTCTTT. The chain recombines TRBV19 with TRBJ1-1, with D possibly TRBD1 on 5 matching bases. The CDR3 sequence is 16 residues long. CDR1 is LNHDA, CDR2 SQIVND, per germline (reference sequence). Trimming took 4 bases from V and 0 from J, leaving 15 bases between them.

This clone showed up just a few times. The chain combines TRBV6-1 with TRBJ2-7; unclear D gene. Germline V CDR1 and CDR2: MNHNS, SASEGT. Trimming took off 3 bases at V and 1 base at J, with 10 bases between the two ends. The CDR3 is made up of 14 amino acids. The CDR3 loop is CASSESGMSYEQYF. The DNA of the CDR3 is TGTGCCAGCAGTGAGTCAGGCATGTCCTACGAGCAGTACTTC.

The rearrangement links TRBV19 to TRBJ2-5, with 8 bases identical to TRBD1. The CDR3 has 16 residues. V was clipped by 3 bases and J by 5 bases; unmatched bases: 11. CDR1 and CDR2 (germline): LNHDA, SQIVND (reference sequence). CDR3 loop: CASSIPGQGVGETQYF. In DNA form, the CDR3 reads TGTGCCAGTAGTATTCCTGGACAGGGAGTGGGGGAGACCCAGTACTTC. Full variable domain (rest looked up from reference TRBV19 and TRBJ2-5): DGGITQSPKYLFRKEGQNVTLSCEQNLNHDAMYWYRQDPGQGLRLIYYSQIVNDFQKGDIAEGYSVSREKKESFPLTVTSAQKNPTAFYLCASSIPGQGVGETQYFGPGTRLLVL.

This clone appeared once. The chain has TRBV27 and TRBJ2-7; D perhaps matches TRBD2 (6 bases). V was pared by 5 bases and J by 3 bases, with 14 bases between. The CDR3 covers 14 residues. Germline V gives CDR1 MNHEY, CDR2 SMNVEV (reference sequence). In nucleotides, the CDR3 is TGTGCCAGCAGTCCCGGGACTTCCCGCTACGAGCAGTACTTC. It is translated as CASSPGTSRYEQYF.

CDR3 region: CATSRGTGVNQPQHF. The CDR3 bases are TGTGCCACCAGCAGGGGGACAGGGGTTAATCAGCCCCAGCATTTT. The V call is TRBV15, the J call TRBJ1-5, with TRBD1 matching 10 bases. V was pared by 3 bases and J by 4 bases, with 3 bases of the junction left unmatched. This CDR3 has 15 residues. The germline V gene has CDR1 LNHNV and CDR2 YYDKDF (reference sequence).

V gene TRBV5-6 combines with J gene TRBJ2-3; 13 bases fit TRBD2. CDR3 length: 17 residues. CDR1 and CDR2 from the germline V gene are SGHDT and YYEEEE. The V segment lost 2 bases and the J segment 1 base; nucleotides outside the gene matches: 4. The CDR3 coding sequence is TGTGCCAGCAGCTTTCGGACTAGCGGGGGCCGCACAGATACGCAGTATTTT. Its translation: CASSFRTSGGRTDTQYF.

This rearrangement joins TRBV4-2 to TRBJ1-4, with unresolved D. The CDR3 contains 14 residues. Trimming cost V 4 bases and J 8 bases, with 14 bases left between them. Germline CDR1 reads LGHNA; CDR2 reads YNFKEQ. The CDR3 loop is CASSLPRQSEKLFF. For the CDR3, the DNA is TGTGCCAGCAGCCTCCCGCGGCAATCGGAAAAACTGTTTTTT.

The gene calls are TRBV5-1 and TRBJ1-1; 8 bases fit TRBD1. Germline V gives CDR1 SGHRS, CDR2 YFSETQ. The junction had 17 bases not matched to a gene; V was cut back by 3 bases and J by 1 base. This CDR3 comprises 19 residues. CDR3 in amino acids: CASSSVNQGALGGNTEAFF. The CDR3 DNA sequence: TGCGCCAGCAGCTCTGTGAACCAGGGGGCTCTGGGTGGGAACACTGAAGCTTTCTTT. The full variable domain, with the rest looked up from reference TRBV5-1 and TRBJ1-1, is KAGVTQTPRYLIKTRGQQVTLSCSPISGHRSVSWYQQTPGQGLQFLFEYFSETQRNKGNFPGRFSGRQFSNSRSEMNVSTLELGDSALYLCASSSVNQGALGGNTEAFFGQGTRLTVV.

This clone was counted a single time. The gene calls are TRBV5-1 and TRBJ2-3; TRBD1 matches 7 bases. CDR3 size: 16 residues. V was pared by 4 bases and J by 0 bases, with 8 bases of the junction left unmatched. The V gene's germline CDR1 is SGHRS and CDR2 YFSETQ. The CDR3 region is CASSPYPGQSTDTQYF. The CDR3 coding sequence is TGCGCCAGCAGCCCCTATCCGGGACAGAGCACAGATACGCAGTATTTT.

This chain uses TRBV18 with TRBJ1-2; D call uncertain. This CDR3 is 11 amino acids long. V was trimmed by 5 bases and J by 3 bases, leaving 4 bases between them. Germline CDR1 KGHSH, CDR2 LQKENI. The DNA for the CDR3 is TGTGCCAGCTCAATCGACTATGGCTACACCTTC. This gives the protein CASSIDYGYTF.

J is TRBJ1-5 and V is TRBV12-1; the table's D gene call, TRBD1, was not cross checked with the DNA. TRBV12-1 is given as a pseudogene. The CDR3 extends over 17 amino acids. The CDR3: CASSFGAPPQGVQPQHF. CDR3 DNA sequence: TGTGCCAGCAGCTTTGGGGCGCCACCACAAGGGGTACAGCCCCAGCATTTT.

The chain has TRBV14 and TRBJ2-7; TRBD2 matches 7 bases. This CDR3 has 14 residues. Unmatched junction bases numbered 3, after V lost 1 base and J lost 3 bases. Germline lookup yields CDR1 SGHDN and CDR2 FVKESK. CDR3 nucleotide sequence: TGTGCCAGCAGCCAAGGGGCTAGCGGCTACGAGCAGTACTTC. Protein: CASSQGASGYEQYF.

The gene calls are TRBV2 and TRBJ1-2; TRBD1 aligns across 10 bases. CDR3 length: 15 residues. V lost 6 bases and J lost 6; bases outside the gene matches: 10. Germline CDR1 reads SNHLY; CDR2 reads FYNNEI. CDR3 nucleotides: TGTGCCAGCAGCGCCGGGACAGGGGACGTCCATGGCTACACCTTC. It translates to CASSAGTGDVHGYTF.

The chain employs TRBV15 and TRBJ1-2; perhaps TRBD1 as D (6 bases). V was pared by 9 bases and J by 8 bases, with 16 bases between. The germline CDR1 and CDR2 sequences are LNHNV and YYDKDF (reference sequence). This CDR3 has 12 residues. The CDR3 region has the DNA TGTGCCACTCGAGCACAGGGAGAAGGCTACACCTTC. This sequence encodes CATRAQGEGYTF.

This chain uses TRBV11-2 with TRBJ2-3, with 7 bases identical to TRBD2. The germline CDR1 and CDR2 sequences are SGHAT and FQNNGV. Trimming cost V 7 bases and J 10 bases; bases outside gene matches: 8. This CDR3 spans 12 amino acids. The CDR3 DNA follows: TGTGCCAGCACCTTCTACCGGGGGGCGCAGTATTTT. Protein sequence: CASTFYRGAQYF.

This chain connects TRBV5-4 to TRBJ2-5; 9 bases map to TRBD2. The germline V gene has CDR1 SGHNT and CDR2 YYREEE (reference sequence). The J segment lost 5 bases and the V segment lost 4 bases, leaving 6 bases of the junction unmatched. The CDR3 loop spans 14 amino acids. The CDR3 nucleotides read TGTGCCAGCAGCCGAGCGGGGGGCAGGGAGACCCAGTACTTC. Its protein product is CASSRAGGRETQYF. Complete variable domain (other parts from reference TRBV5-4 and TRBJ2-5): ETGVTQSPTHLIKTRGQQVTLRCSSQSGHNTVSWYQQALGQGPQFIFQYYREEENGRGNFPPRFSGLQFPNYSSELNVNALELDDSALYLCASSRAGGRETQYFGPGTRLLVL.

V is TRBV19 and J is TRBJ1-2; weak D call: TRBD1 (6 bases). V lost 3 bases, J lost 2 bases, and 22 bases lay in between. This CDR3 contains 18 residues. CDR1 is LNHDA, CDR2 SQIVND, per germline (reference sequence). CDR3 coding DNA: TGTGCCAGTAGTATCTTACCGGTAGGGGGACGGGAAAACTATGGCTACACCTTC. This sequence encodes CASSILPVGGRENYGYTF.

The chain is built from TRBV6-1 and TRBJ1-1; D is unresolved. The V end was cut by 2 bases, the J end by 3 bases, with 7 bases between. The CDR3 consists of 13 residues. Germline V CDR1 and CDR2: MNHNS, SASEGT. This CDR3 is CASSETDYTEAFF. Written as DNA, the CDR3 is TGTGCCAGCAGTGAAACAGATTACACTGAAGCTTTCTTT.

The gene calls are TRBV3-1 (or the pseudogene TRBV3-2) and TRBJ2-2; weak D call: TRBD2 (5 bases). CDR3 length: 14 residues. Trimming left V 4 bases short and J 4 bases short, with 10 bases between. Germline V gene lookup returns CDR1 LGHDT and CDR2 YNNKEL (reference sequence). The CDR3 spells CASSRGRVTGELFF. The CDR3 DNA is TGTGCCAGCAGCCGCGGGCGGGTCACCGGGGAGCTGTTTTTT.